This entry lists 21 T cell receptor beta chains sequenced from one sample in a study of cytomegalovirus exposure and HLA in healthy donors. Measured with immunoSEQ multiplex PCR; TCRdb has only the in-frame clones, and not every one. This sample has fewer than 100,000 clones; approximately 90% occur once, and the top ten carry 2% to 2.5%. Sequencing input: PBMCs. The receptors were gathered from a man between 25 and 39 years old in good health and CMV-seronegative.

This clone showed up just a few times. The V gene is TRBV19, the J gene TRBJ2-3; TRBD2 aligns across 13 bases. The trim removed 9 bases at V and 3 bases at J, leaving 12 bases unmatched. Germline V CDR1 and CDR2: LNHDA, SQIVND (reference sequence). This CDR3 region has 17 residues. The CDR3 here is CARQTSGRFFLTDTQYF. The CDR3 DNA reads as TGTGCCAGGCAGACTAGCGGGAGGTTTTTTCTGACAGATACGCAGTATTTT. The full variable domain, with the rest looked up from reference TRBV19 and TRBJ2-3, is DGGITQSPKYLFRKEGQNVTLSCEQNLNHDAMYWYRQDPGQGLRLIYYSQIVNDFQKGDIAEGYSVSREKKESFPLTVTSAQKNPTAFYLCARQTSGRFFLTDTQYFGPGTRLTVL.

The V gene is TRBV6-5, the J gene TRBJ1-1; maybe TRBD1 (5 bases). With 6 bases removed from V and 4 bases from J, the gap between germline ends came to 18 bases. Germline-derived CDR1 and CDR2 are MNHEY and SVGAGI. The CDR3 loop spans 15 amino acids. This CDR3 is CASSILAGKSTEAFF. DNA of the CDR3: TGTGCCAGCAGCATCCTCGCAGGGAAGAGCACTGAAGCTTTCTTT.

CDR3 DNA: TGTGCCAGCAAAAGGGACAGGGGTTCGCTACTTGGCTACACCTTC. The encoded protein is CASKRDRGSLLGYTF. The rearrangement links TRBV9 to TRBJ1-2, with 10 bases identical to TRBD1. Germline CDR1 SGDLS, CDR2 YYNGEE. The CDR3 is 15 residues long. The trim removed 6 bases at V and 7 bases at J, leaving 12 bases unmatched. Full variable domain (missing parts from reference TRBV9 and TRBJ1-2): DSGVTQTPKHLITATGQRVTLRCSPRSGDLSVYWYQQSLDQGLQFLIQYYNGEERAKGNILERFSAQQFPDLHSELNLSSLELGDSALYFCASKRDRGSLLGYTFGSGTRLTVV.

This chain uses TRBV9 with TRBJ1-2; 9 nucleotides line up with TRBD1. Germline V CDR1 and CDR2: SGDLS, YYNGEE. The CDR3 totals 18 residues. The V gene end was trimmed by 3 bases and the J gene end by 4 bases; junction bases not matched to a gene: 16. The CDR3 protein is CASSGGQGLFRSPYGYTF. As DNA, the CDR3 is TGTGCCAGCAGCGGAGGACAGGGGCTTTTTCGTAGCCCCTATGGCTACACCTTC.

The chain combines TRBV29-1 with TRBJ1-5; no clear D gene. The CDR3 has 15 amino acids. CDR1 and CDR2 (germline): SQVTM, ANQGSEA. Trimming cost V 2 bases and J 4 bases, with 15 bases left between them. The CDR3 loop reads CSVEFTGLGNQPQHF. DNA for the CDR3: TGCAGCGTTGAATTCACGGGGTTGGGAAATCAGCCCCAGCATTTT.

The chain couples TRBV28 to TRBJ1-2; D call uncertain. The CDR3 extends over 16 amino acids. V was trimmed by 3 bases and J by 3 bases, leaving 17 bases between them. Germline lookup yields CDR1 MDHEN and CDR2 SYDVKM. The CDR3 protein is CASSFSFGQVDYGYTF. Written as DNA, the CDR3 is TGTGCCAGCAGTTTTTCGTTCGGTCAGGTGGACTATGGCTACACCTTC.

The DNA of the CDR3 is TGTGCCAGCGGCAATCACATTCAGGGGGCGCAAGATGAGCAGTTCTTC. It specifies CASGNHIQGAQDEQFF. This chain connects TRBV4-2 to TRBJ2-1, with 8 bases that match TRBD1. V lost 8 bases, J lost 8 bases, and 17 bases stayed unmatched. In germline, CDR1 is LGHNA, CDR2 YNFKEQ. This CDR3 is built from 16 residues.

The V call is TRBV9, the J call TRBJ2-1; 12 nucleotides align to TRBD2. V gave up 4 bases and J gave up 4 bases; unmatched junction bases: 3. Germline V gives CDR1 SGDLS, CDR2 YYNGEE. CDR3 length equals 15 residues. The CDR3 loop reads CASSWTSGKYNEQFF. CDR3 in DNA: TGTGCCAGCAGCTGGACTAGCGGGAAGTACAATGAGCAGTTCTTC. Together with reference TRBV9 and TRBJ2-1, the CDR3 gives the full variable domain: DSGVTQTPKHLITATGQRVTLRCSPRSGDLSVYWYQQSLDQGLQFLIQYYNGEERAKGNILERFSAQQFPDLHSELNLSSLELGDSALYFCASSWTSGKYNEQFFGPGTRLTVL.

The V and J genes are TRBV15 and TRBJ2-4, with TRBD1 identical over 7 bases. V was clipped by 6 bases and J by 0 bases; unmatched bases: 11. CDR1 is LNHNV, CDR2 YYDKDF, per germline (reference sequence). CDR3 length equals 17 residues. The CDR3 bases are TGTGCCACCAGAAAAGCGACAGGGCCCTTAGCCAAAAACATTCAGTACTTC. This encodes CATRKATGPLAKNIQYF.

This clone was counted a few times. The V gene is TRBV6-5, the J gene TRBJ2-7, with 7 bases that match TRBD1. From germline, CDR1 is MNHEY and CDR2 SVGAGI. The CDR3 runs to 14 residues. The trim removed 5 bases at V and 4 bases at J, leaving 8 bases unmatched. In DNA, the CDR3 is TGTGCCAGCAGTCCCTCGACAGGGCGGTACGAGCAGTACTTC. Encoded protein: CASSPSTGRYEQYF.

J is TRBJ2-7 and V is TRBV2; 9 bases align to TRBD1. V was pared by 1 base and J by 6 bases, with 4 bases of the junction left unmatched. The CDR3 is 14 residues long. Per germline, CDR1 SNHLY and CDR2 FYNNEI. In DNA form, the CDR3 reads TGTGCCAGCAGTGAAGGGACAGGGGTCCGCGAGCAGTACTTC. It encodes CASSEGTGVREQYF.

This rearrangement joins TRBV27 to TRBJ2-1, with 8 positions matching TRBD1. V dropped 7 bases and J dropped 5; count of bases not matched to a gene: 4. Germline CDR1 and CDR2: MNHEY and SMNVEV (reference sequence). The CDR3 loop spans 13 amino acids. The CDR3: CASNRGTHNEQFF. The DNA of the CDR3 is TGTGCCAGCAACAGGGGGACCCACAATGAGCAGTTCTTC.

The rearrangement uses TRBV7-9 and TRBJ2-3; 9 bases are shared with TRBD1. V lost 1 base to trimming and J lost 3 bases; unmatched junction nucleotides: 5. The CDR3 sequence is 16 residues long. Per the germline V gene, CDR1 is SEHNR and CDR2 is FQNEAQ (reference sequence). CDR3 in DNA: TGTGCCAGCAGCTTAGATGGGACAGGGTGGACAGATACGCAGTATTTT. Its translation is CASSLDGTGWTDTQYF.

This chain joins TRBV10-3 and TRBJ1-4; 10 bases fit TRBD1. The V segment lost 9 bases and the J segment 2 bases; nucleotides outside the gene matches: 12. This CDR3 spans 17 amino acids. Germline lookup yields CDR1 ENHRY and CDR2 SYGVKD. The CDR3 is CAIRPGQGTGTNEKLFF. CDR3 nucleotides: TGTGCCATACGACCGGGACAGGGGACCGGTACTAATGAAAAACTGTTTTTT.

The chain is built from TRBV15 and TRBJ1-4; possibly TRBD1 for D (5 bases). The CDR3 has 15 amino acids. Trimming removed 1 base from V and 4 bases from J, with 10 bases in between. The germline gives CDR1 LNHNV, CDR2 YYDKDF (reference sequence). DNA for the CDR3: TGTGCCACCAGCAGAGTCAGGGCTAGTAATGAAAAACTGTTTTTT. This codes for CATSRVRASNEKLFF. The full variable domain, its missing parts supplied by reference TRBV15 and TRBJ1-4, is DAMVIQNPRYQVTQFGKPVTLSCSQTLNHNVMYWYQQKSSQAPKLLFHYYDKDFNNEADTPDNFQSRRPNTSFCFLDIRSPGLGDTAMYLCATSRVRASNEKLFFGSGTQLSVL.

V gene TRBV6-1 combines with J gene TRBJ2-3, with TRBD2 as a possible D gene (5 bases). This CDR3 is built from 15 residues. In germline, CDR1 is MNHNS, CDR2 SASEGT. The V end was cut by 0 bases, the J end by 5 bases, with 12 bases between. The CDR3 protein is CASSEARLEVDTQYF. DNA of the CDR3: TGTGCCAGCAGTGAAGCGCGGTTGGAGGTAGATACGCAGTATTTT.

The V and J genes are TRBV7-9 and TRBJ2-3, with 7 bases aligning to TRBD2. The CDR3 is 16 residues long. CDR1 and CDR2 (germline): SEHNR, FQNEAQ (reference sequence). With V trimmed by 3 bases and J by 0 bases, 6 bases remained unmatched. CDR3 nucleotide sequence: TGTGCCAGCAGCTTGAGGCTAGCGGTTAGCACAGATACGCAGTATTTT. Residues: CASSLRLAVSTDTQYF.

A single count supports this clone. The gene calls are TRBV5-5 and TRBJ2-7, with TRBD1 identical over 9 bases. There are 16 residues in the CDR3. In germline, CDR1 is SGHKS, CDR2 YYEKEE (reference sequence). V gave up 2 bases and J gave up 3 bases; unmatched junction bases: 9. CDR3 coding DNA: TGTGCCAGCAGCTTTCCCGGCATGGGACAGGGCTACGAGCAGTACTTC. Its protein product is CASSFPGMGQGYEQYF.

The chain carries TRBV9 and TRBJ2-1, with TRBD2 identical over 12 bases. V lost 3 bases, J lost 8 bases, and 9 bases stayed unmatched. The germline V gene encodes CDR1 SGDLS and CDR2 YYNGEE. There are 16 residues in the CDR3. The CDR3 DNA reads as TGTGCCAGCAGCGCTTTTGGGGGACTAGCGGGCGATGAGCAGTTCTTC. Protein sequence: CASSAFGGLAGDEQFF.

Concerning this clone: The identical CDR3 is also encoded by other nucleotide sequences in the sample. The rearrangement uses TRBV7-9 and TRBJ1-2, with unresolved D. The CDR3 consists of 12 residues. The ends were cut back, 2 bases at V and 3 bases at J, with 4 bases in the middle. Germline V lookup: CDR1 SEHNR, CDR2 FQNEAQ (reference sequence). CDR3 amino acids: CASSLSDYGYTF. Written as DNA, the CDR3 is TGTGCCAGCAGCTTAAGCGACTATGGCTACACCTTC.

The gene calls are TRBV4-1 and TRBJ1-1; 9 nucleotides match TRBD1. V shed 6 bases and J 7 bases; nucleotides not matched to a gene: 9. CDR1 and CDR2 (germline): MGHRA, YSYEKL. The CDR3 has 14 amino acids. CDR3 sequence reads: CASSDYRGQGEAFF. In DNA, the CDR3 is TGCGCCAGCAGTGATTACAGGGGGCAGGGTGAAGCTTTCTTT.